This T cell receptor beta chain was sequenced during a study of CD8 T cells in Susac syndrome. This clonotype occurred once. The multiple sclerosis controls were treatment-naive patients, and their relapsing-remitting disease was stable or active. RNA amounts of about 0.5 to 1 ug underwent reverse transcription with random hexamers. Across 54 Vbeta and 13 Jbeta, TCR beta CDR3 was amplified with immunoSEQ multiplex PCR. TCRdb re-derived calls from the immunoSEQ multiplex PCR reads in MiXCR, one entry per CDR3 protein. This table holds around 300,000 distinct CDR3 sequences, about 92% found once. Sequenced material: CD4+ T cells from PBMCs. This TCR was sampled from a human donor with multiple sclerosis.

The CDR3 spells CASSPLAGGLGLAKNIQYF. The DNA for the CDR3 is TGTGCCAGCAGTCCCCTAGCGGGGGGGCTTGGATTAGCCAAAAACATTCAGTACTTC. The rearrangement joins TRBV2 to TRBJ2-4; 12 bases fit TRBD2. CDR1 is SNHLY and CDR2 is FYNNEI in the germline V gene. There are 19 residues in the CDR3. V lost 5 bases to trimming and J lost 0 bases; unmatched junction nucleotides: 11. The full variable domain, its missing parts supplied by reference TRBV2 and TRBJ2-4, is EPEVTQTPSHQVTQMGQEVILRCVPISNHLYFYWYRQILGQKVEFLVSFYNNEISEKSEIFDDQFSVERPDGSNFTLKIRSTKLEDSAMYFCASSPLAGGLGLAKNIQYFGAGTRLSVL.